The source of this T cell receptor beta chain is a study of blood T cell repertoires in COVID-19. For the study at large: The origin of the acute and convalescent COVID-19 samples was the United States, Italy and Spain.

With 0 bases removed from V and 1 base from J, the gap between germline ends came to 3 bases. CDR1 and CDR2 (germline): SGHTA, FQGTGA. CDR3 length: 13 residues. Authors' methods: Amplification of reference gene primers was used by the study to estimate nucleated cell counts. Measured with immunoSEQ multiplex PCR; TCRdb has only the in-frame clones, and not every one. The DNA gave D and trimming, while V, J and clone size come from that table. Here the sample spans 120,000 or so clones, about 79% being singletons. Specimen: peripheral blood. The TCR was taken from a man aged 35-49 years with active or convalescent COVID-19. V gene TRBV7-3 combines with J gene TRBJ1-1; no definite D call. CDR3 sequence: CASSLTRNTEAFF. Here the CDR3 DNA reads TGTGCCAGCAGCTTAACTAGGAACACTGAAGCTTTCTTT.